This is a list of T cell receptor beta chains from one sample in a study of blood T cell repertoires in COVID-19. The table came from immunoSEQ multiplex PCR; TCRdb's copy has only in-frame clones and leaves some out. The table shows fewer than 400,000 clones, with around 86% occurring only once. Sequenced input: peripheral blood. These receptors originate from a human donor in a cohort sampled during active COVID-19. Each CDR3 is given with its conserved first and last residue. A D gene is named only where the DNA matches it firmly. Clone sizes are given selectively: once, few, many, or a class where the clone is expanded.

j_call: TRBJ2-2; d_call: NA; v_call: TRBV28; clone_size: NA; cdr3_nt: TGTGCCAGCAGGACCAGGGGAGAGGGCACCGGGGAGCTGTTTTTT; cdr3_aa: CASRTRGEGTGELFF
j_call: TRBJ1-2; d_call: TRBD1; v_call: TRBV7-9; clone_size: NA; cdr3_nt: TGTGCCAGCAGCCTAAACAGGGGGCCCTATGGCTACACCTTC; cdr3_aa: CASSLNRGPYGYTF
j_call: TRBJ2-5; d_call: TRBD1; v_call: TRBV28; clone_size: NA; cdr3_nt: TGTGCCAGCAGTCCCGGGAAAAGGACAGGGGTGAAAGAGACCCAGTACTTC; cdr3_aa: CASSPGKRTGVKETQYF
j_call: TRBJ2-1; d_call: TRBD2; v_call: TRBV12-3/TRBV12-4; clone_size: NA; cdr3_nt: TGTGCCAGCAGACTAGCGGACAATGAGCAGTTCTTC; cdr3_aa: CASRLADNEQFF
j_call: TRBJ2-3; d_call: TRBD2; v_call: TRBV4-2; clone_size: NA; cdr3_nt: TGTGCCAGCAGCCTAAGGACTAGCGGGGGAAGCACAGATACGCAGTATTTT; cdr3_aa: CASSLRTSGGSTDTQYF
j_call: TRBJ2-7; d_call: NA; v_call: TRBV4-1; clone_size: NA; cdr3_nt: TGCGCCAGCAGCCAAGTTCAGGGTGGGGGGAACGAGCAGTACTTC; cdr3_aa: CASSQVQGGGNEQYF
j_call: TRBJ2-7; d_call: NA; v_call: TRBV5-1; clone_size: NA; cdr3_nt: TGCGCCAGCAGCTTACGGACAGACTCCTACGAGCAGTACTTC; cdr3_aa: CASSLRTDSYEQYF
j_call: TRBJ2-1; d_call: NA; v_call: TRBV3-1/TRBV3-2; clone_size: NA; cdr3_nt: TGTGCCAGCAGCCAAGAGTACTTTCGGGGGAATGAGCAGTTCTTC; cdr3_aa: CASSQEYFRGNEQFF
j_call: TRBJ1-1; d_call: NA; v_call: TRBV5-1; clone_size: NA; cdr3_nt: TGCGCCAGCAGCTTGGACTCGGGTATCAGTCCTGAAGCTTTCTTT; cdr3_aa: CASSLDSGISPEAFF
j_call: TRBJ2-7; d_call: TRBD1; v_call: TRBV6-6; clone_size: NA; cdr3_nt: TGTGCCAGCAGTCCCGGGACAGGGGTGCGCGAGCAGTACTTC; cdr3_aa: CASSPGTGVREQYF
j_call: TRBJ1-2; d_call: NA; v_call: TRBV3-1/TRBV3-2; clone_size: NA; cdr3_nt: TGTGCCAGCAGCCAAGATGGCCCAGGTTTGGGTGGCTACACCTTC; cdr3_aa: CASSQDGPGLGGYTF
j_call: TRBJ2-3; d_call: TRBD2; v_call: TRBV5-1; clone_size: NA; cdr3_nt: TGCGCCAGCAGCTTGATGGGGGGGACAGATACGCAGTATTTT; cdr3_aa: CASSLMGGTDTQYF
j_call: TRBJ1-1; d_call: NA; v_call: TRBV10-1; clone_size: NA; cdr3_nt: TGCGCCAGCCCTGGCTCCCTGTCAGCTTTCTTT; cdr3_aa: CASPGSLSAFF
j_call: TRBJ2-1; d_call: TRBD1; v_call: TRBV5-4; clone_size: NA; cdr3_nt: TGTGCCAGCAGCTCGTTCCCCGCGGGACAGGGGTACAATGAGCAGTTCTTC; cdr3_aa: CASSSFPAGQGYNEQFF
j_call: TRBJ2-2; d_call: TRBD2; v_call: TRBV14; clone_size: few; cdr3_nt: TGTGCCAGCAGCCAAGCCCTAGCGGGAACCGGGGAGCTGTTTTTT; cdr3_aa: CASSQALAGTGELFF
j_call: TRBJ2-1; d_call: TRBD2; v_call: TRBV3-1/TRBV3-2; clone_size: NA; cdr3_nt: TGTGCCAGCAGCCAAATTCCGGGACTAGCTTACAATGAGCAGTTCTTC; cdr3_aa: CASSQIPGLAYNEQFF
j_call: TRBJ2-1; d_call: TRBD2; v_call: TRBV18; clone_size: once; cdr3_nt: TGTGCCAGCTCCTCCGGGACTAGCGGGATCGGTGAGCAGTTCTTC; cdr3_aa: CASSSGTSGIGEQFF
j_call: TRBJ2-1; d_call: NA; v_call: TRBV29-1; clone_size: NA; cdr3_nt: TGCAGCGTTGGGTCCCCGGGAGCGTCGGGCAATGAGCAGTTCTTC; cdr3_aa: CSVGSPGASGNEQFF
j_call: TRBJ1-5; d_call: NA; v_call: TRBV3-1/TRBV3-2; clone_size: NA; cdr3_nt: TGTGCCAGCAGCCAGGGACTTCGGGAGCCCCAGCATTTT; cdr3_aa: CASSQGLREPQHF
j_call: TRBJ2-1; d_call: TRBD2; v_call: TRBV5-1; clone_size: NA; cdr3_nt: TGCGCCAGCAGTTCTCCCCCTAGCGGGACCTACAATGAGCAGTTCTTC; cdr3_aa: CASSSPPSGTYNEQFF
j_call: TRBJ2-7; d_call: TRBD2; v_call: TRBV27; clone_size: NA; cdr3_nt: TGTGCCAGCAGTTTCAAGCGGGAGATGCTTGACGAGCAGTACTTC; cdr3_aa: CASSFKREMLDEQYF
j_call: TRBJ2-1; d_call: TRBD2; v_call: TRBV9; clone_size: NA; cdr3_nt: TGTGCCAGCAGCGTAGAGCGGGGGGGCCCCAATGAGCAGTTCTTC; cdr3_aa: CASSVERGGPNEQFF
j_call: TRBJ1-1; d_call: NA; v_call: TRBV28; clone_size: NA; cdr3_nt: TGTGCCACAGGTTTCGGTGGGAACACTGAAGCTTTCTTT; cdr3_aa: CATGFGGNTEAFF
j_call: TRBJ1-1; d_call: NA; v_call: TRBV6-5; clone_size: NA; cdr3_nt: TGTGCCAGCAGTTACGGAGGGTACACGAACACTGAAGCTTTCTTT; cdr3_aa: CASSYGGYTNTEAFF
j_call: TRBJ2-1; d_call: TRBD2; v_call: TRBV10-3; clone_size: NA; cdr3_nt: TGTGCCATCAGTGGTGTTCTAGCGGGAGGGAATGAGCAGTTCTTC; cdr3_aa: CAISGVLAGGNEQFF
j_call: TRBJ2-1; d_call: TRBD2; v_call: TRBV28; clone_size: NA; cdr3_nt: TGTGCCAGCAGTTTAGGGGTTAGCGGGAGTAATCAGTTCTTC; cdr3_aa: CASSLGVSGSNQFF
j_call: TRBJ1-1; d_call: NA; v_call: TRBV5-1; clone_size: NA; cdr3_nt: TGCGCCAGCAGCTTGGTCGGGGAAGAAGCTTTCTTT; cdr3_aa: CASSLVGEEAFF
j_call: TRBJ2-6; d_call: NA; v_call: TRBV5-5; clone_size: NA; cdr3_nt: TGTGCCAGCAGCTTGTCATGGCAGTCGTACCACTCTGGGGCCAACGTCCTGACTTTC; cdr3_aa: CASSLSWQSYHSGANVLTF
j_call: TRBJ2-6; d_call: TRBD1; v_call: TRBV5-6; clone_size: NA; cdr3_nt: TGTGCCAGCAGCCTCCGGGACAGGGCCTCTGGGGCCAACGTCCTGACTTTC; cdr3_aa: CASSLRDRASGANVLTF
j_call: TRBJ2-1; d_call: TRBD2; v_call: TRBV9; clone_size: NA; cdr3_nt: TGTGCCAGCAGCGTAGGCGGGAGGGGCTCCTACAATGAGCAGTTCTTC; cdr3_aa: CASSVGGRGSYNEQFF
j_call: TRBJ2-5; d_call: TRBD2; v_call: TRBV9; clone_size: NA; cdr3_nt: TGTGCCAGCAGCCCTTCGATAGGTAGCGGGGGGCAGGAGACCCAGTACTTC; cdr3_aa: CASSPSIGSGGQETQYF
j_call: TRBJ2-5; d_call: TRBD2; v_call: TRBV4-2; clone_size: once; cdr3_nt: TGTGCCAGCAGCCAAGACCCGGGGGTAGCGGGGGGAACTCAAGAGACCCAGTACTTC; cdr3_aa: CASSQDPGVAGGTQETQYF
j_call: TRBJ2-1; d_call: TRBD1; v_call: TRBV19; clone_size: once; cdr3_nt: TGTGCCAGTAGTATATTGTTACAGGGGGAATACAATGAGCAGTTCTTC; cdr3_aa: CASSILLQGEYNEQFF
j_call: TRBJ1-2; d_call: TRBD1; v_call: TRBV5-6; clone_size: NA; cdr3_nt: TGTGCCAGCAGCTTGGATAGACAGGGGGAACGGTATGGCTACACCTTC; cdr3_aa: CASSLDRQGERYGYTF
j_call: TRBJ2-1; d_call: TRBD2; v_call: TRBV11-3; clone_size: NA; cdr3_nt: TGTGCCAGCAGCTACAGTAGCGGGGGGGCCAGTGAGCAGTTCTTC; cdr3_aa: CASSYSSGGASEQFF
j_call: TRBJ2-3; d_call: NA; v_call: TRBV30; clone_size: NA; cdr3_nt: TGTGCCTGGATAGTGTGTCGGGAGCCCACCACAGATACGCAGTATTTT; cdr3_aa: CAWIVCREPTTDTQYF
j_call: TRBJ2-7; d_call: NA; v_call: TRBV5-8; clone_size: NA; cdr3_nt: TGTGCCAGCAGCTCCTCCTACAGGGTAAAGATCGAGCAGTACTTC; cdr3_aa: CASSSSYRVKIEQYF
j_call: TRBJ1-5; d_call: TRBD1; v_call: TRBV19; clone_size: NA; cdr3_nt: TGTGCCAGTAGTATGTATTGGGGACAGGGTATTCCGAGCAATCAGCCCCAGCATTTT; cdr3_aa: CASSMYWGQGIPSNQPQHF
j_call: TRBJ2-5; d_call: NA; v_call: TRBV7-9; clone_size: NA; cdr3_nt: TGTGCCAGCAGCCATGAGATGGCCGAGGGACAGTACTTC; cdr3_aa: CASSHEMAEGQYF
j_call: TRBJ1-5; d_call: NA; v_call: TRBV7-9; clone_size: NA; cdr3_nt: TGTGCCAGCAGCTTGGTGGCACCAAATCAGCCCCAGCATTTT; cdr3_aa: CASSLVAPNQPQHF
j_call: TRBJ1-3; d_call: NA; v_call: TRBV5-1; clone_size: NA; cdr3_nt: TGCGCCAGCAGCGACCCCAGGGGATCTTCTGGAAACACCATATATTTT; cdr3_aa: CASSDPRGSSGNTIYF
j_call: TRBJ1-6; d_call: NA; v_call: TRBV6-4; clone_size: NA; cdr3_nt: TGTGCCAGCAGGGGGGGTGACCCTAATTCACCCCTCCACTTT; cdr3_aa: CASRGGDPNSPLHF
j_call: TRBJ2-7; d_call: TRBD1; v_call: TRBV6-5; clone_size: NA; cdr3_nt: TGTGCCAGCAGTTCGGGACAGGGAGCCTACGAGCAGTACTTC; cdr3_aa: CASSSGQGAYEQYF
j_call: TRBJ1-6; d_call: NA; v_call: TRBV9; clone_size: NA; cdr3_nt: TGTGCCAGCAGCGCCGCCGGGGAGGCGGGTTCACCCCTCCACTTT; cdr3_aa: CASSAAGEAGSPLHF
j_call: TRBJ2-7; d_call: TRBD2; v_call: TRBV4-1; clone_size: NA; cdr3_nt: TGCGCCAGCAGCCAGCCGACTAGCGGGAAGTGGGAGCAGTACTTC; cdr3_aa: CASSQPTSGKWEQYF
j_call: TRBJ2-1; d_call: TRBD2; v_call: TRBV5-1; clone_size: once; cdr3_nt: TGCGCCAGCAGAACCTCTAGCGGGGGGGTACACGATGAGCAGTTCTTC; cdr3_aa: CASRTSSGGVHDEQFF
j_call: TRBJ2-5; d_call: TRBD1; v_call: TRBV5-1; clone_size: NA; cdr3_nt: TGCGCCAGCAGCTTGGCGAGAGGGGGCGGGGAGACCCAGTACTTC; cdr3_aa: CASSLARGGGETQYF
j_call: TRBJ1-6; d_call: NA; v_call: TRBV15; clone_size: NA; cdr3_nt: TGTGCCACCAGCAGAGTGGGGGCATTCCCACCCCTCCACTTT; cdr3_aa: CATSRVGAFPPLHF